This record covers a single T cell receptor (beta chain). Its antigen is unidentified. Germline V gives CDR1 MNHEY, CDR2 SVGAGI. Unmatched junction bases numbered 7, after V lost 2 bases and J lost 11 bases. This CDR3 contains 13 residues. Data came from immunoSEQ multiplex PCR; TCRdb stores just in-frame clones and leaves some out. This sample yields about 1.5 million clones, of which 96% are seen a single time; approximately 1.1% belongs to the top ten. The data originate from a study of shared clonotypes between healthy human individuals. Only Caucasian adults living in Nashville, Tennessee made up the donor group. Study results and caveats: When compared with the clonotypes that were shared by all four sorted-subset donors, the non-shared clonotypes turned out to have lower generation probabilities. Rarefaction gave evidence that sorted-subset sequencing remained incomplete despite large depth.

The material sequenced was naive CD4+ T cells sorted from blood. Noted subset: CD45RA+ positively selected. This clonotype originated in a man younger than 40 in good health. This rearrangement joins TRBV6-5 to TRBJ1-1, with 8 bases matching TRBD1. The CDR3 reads CASSYLRTGFAFF. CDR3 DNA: TGTGCCAGCAGTTACCTACGGACAGGGTTCGCTTTCTTT.